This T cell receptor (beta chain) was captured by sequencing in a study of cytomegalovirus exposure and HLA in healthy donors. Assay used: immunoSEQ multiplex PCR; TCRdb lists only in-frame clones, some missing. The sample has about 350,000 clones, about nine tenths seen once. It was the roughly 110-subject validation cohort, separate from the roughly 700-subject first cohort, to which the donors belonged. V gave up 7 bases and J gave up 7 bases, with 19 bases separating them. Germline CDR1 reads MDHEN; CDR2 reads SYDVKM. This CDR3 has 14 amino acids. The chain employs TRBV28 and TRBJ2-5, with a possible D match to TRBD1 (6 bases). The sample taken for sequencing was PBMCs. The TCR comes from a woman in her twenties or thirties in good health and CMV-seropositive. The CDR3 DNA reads TGTGCCAGCACCAGACAGGCAGTGGTGGGGACCCAGTACTTC. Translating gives CASTRQAVVGTQYF.